This TCR beta chain was identified in a study of blood T cell repertoires in COVID-19. The CDR3 extends over 16 amino acids. Trimming cost V 3 bases and J 7 bases; bases outside gene matches: 14. Germline CDR1 SGHDN, CDR2 FVKESK. Per the authors' pipeline: Quantification of nucleated cells was approximated via reference gene primer amplification. Data came from immunoSEQ multiplex PCR; TCRdb stores just in-frame clones and leaves some out. That table is the source of V, J and clone size, and D and trimming were worked out from the DNA. The sample contains about 120,000 clones, around four fifths of which appear only once.

The chain carries TRBV14 and TRBJ1-2, with 7 bases that match TRBD1. The receptor was derived from a man aged 65-85 years with active or convalescent COVID-19. The sequenced sample consisted of peripheral blood. The CDR3 sequence is CASSQQDRGQLSGYTF. As DNA, the CDR3 is TGTGCCAGCAGCCAGCAAGATAGGGGGCAGCTTTCTGGCTACACCTTC.